The rows below give T cell receptor beta chains drawn from one sample of a study of T cell responses to AZD1222 COVID-19 vaccine. Sequencing used immunoSEQ multiplex PCR; TCRdb keeps in-frame clones, though not all of them. The sample carries 130,000 or so clones, approximately 93% recorded once. The source material was peripheral blood, sampled on day 0 of MenACWY control vaccination. These receptors were collected from an adult in good health. Both conserved end residues are part of each CDR3. D genes are given only for firm matches. Not every row has a clone size; where given, it reads once, few, many or a size class.

v_gene	j_gene	abundance	d_gene	CDR3nt	CDR3aa
TRBV24-1	TRBJ2-3	NA	NA	TGTGCCACCCCGAAGGAGGGCACAGATACGCAGTATTTT	CATPKEGTDTQYF
TRBV28	TRBJ1-2	once	NA	TGTGCCAGCCACCCGAGTCCGGCCCACGGCTACACCTTC	CASHPSPAHGYTF
TRBV6-5	TRBJ1-3	NA	NA	TGTGCCAGCAGTTACTCGCAGTGGGAGGCTGGAAACACCATATATTTT	CASSYSQWEAGNTIYF
TRBV14	TRBJ1-2	once	NA	TGTGCCAGCAGCCGGGGGACTGTCTATGGCTACACCTTC	CASSRGTVYGYTF
TRBV5-1	TRBJ1-3	NA	NA	TGCGCCAGCAGCTTGGCGGGGGGGTCCGGAAACACCATATATTTT	CASSLAGGSGNTIYF
TRBV12-3/TRBV12-4	TRBJ1-5	NA	NA	TGTGCCAGCCGGCTTGGGGATCAGCCCCAGCATTTT	CASRLGDQPQHF
TRBV6-5	TRBJ2-7	NA	TRBD1	TGTGCCAGCAGTAACGGACAGGGGGCTTGGGAGCAGTACTTC	CASSNGQGAWEQYF
TRBV7-3	TRBJ2-1	NA	TRBD1	TGTGCCAGCAGCCCGACAGGGGGCAACAATGAGCAGTTCTTC	CASSPTGGNNEQFF
TRBV7-7	TRBJ2-2	NA	NA	TGTGCCAGCAGCCCAGACACCCTGGTCGTCACCGGGGAGCTGTTTTTT	CASSPDTLVVTGELFF
TRBV27	TRBJ1-1	NA	NA	TGTGCCAGCAGTTTAGGGGGAGGCCACCTGACTGAAGCTTTCTTT	CASSLGGGHLTEAFF
TRBV27	TRBJ1-2	once	NA	TGTGCCAGCAGGGGGCTAACCGCTAACTATGGCTACACCTTC	CASRGLTANYGYTF
TRBV4-1	TRBJ1-1	once	TRBD1	TGCGCCAGCAGTCATCCCGGGACAGCGAACACTGAAGCTTTCTTT	CASSHPGTANTEAFF
TRBV28	TRBJ1-6	NA	NA	TGTGCCAGCAGTCTGAACGGGGCCTCCTATAATTCACCCCTCCACTTT	CASSLNGASYNSPLHF
TRBV5-1	TRBJ2-7	NA	NA	TGCGCCAGCAAGAGACAGCCAGAATCCTACGAGCAGTACTTC	CASKRQPESYEQYF
TRBV5-1	TRBJ1-5	NA	NA	TGCGCCAGCAGCTTCGACAGCTTTAGCAATCAGCCCCAGCATTTT	CASSFDSFSNQPQHF
TRBV11-2	TRBJ2-1	NA	TRBD2	TGTGCCAGCAGCCCTATTACGGGACTAGCGGGAAGGAGTGAGCAGTTCTTC	CASSPITGLAGRSEQFF
TRBV6-6	TRBJ1-5	NA	NA	TGTGCCAGCAGTTTAACTCCAAGGGGAAATCAGCCCCAGCATTTT	CASSLTPRGNQPQHF
TRBV19	TRBJ1-2	NA	TRBD1	TGTGCCAGTAGTACTAACCTGGGACAGGGAATTTCCTATGGCTACACTTTC	CASSTNLGQGISYGYTF
TRBV5-1	TRBJ1-2	NA	TRBD1	TGCGCCAGCAGCCCGTGGACAGGGTATGGCTACACCTTC	CASSPWTGYGYTF
TRBV20-1	TRBJ2-7	NA	NA	TGCAGTGCTTCAGGGGTGAACGAGCAGTACTTC	CSASGVNEQYF
TRBV6-5	TRBJ2-7	NA	NA	TGTGCCAGCAGTAAACGACTCGACTTCTACGAGCAGTACTTC	CASSKRLDFYEQYF
TRBV5-1	TRBJ1-5	NA	TRBD1	TGCGCCAGCAACGACAGGGGCAATCAGCCCCAGCATTTT	CASNDRGNQPQHF
TRBV3-1/TRBV3-2	TRBJ2-2	NA	TRBD2	TGTGCCAGCAGCCTTAGGATTAGCGGGGGAGCCGGGGAGCTGTTTTTT	CASSLRISGGAGELFF
TRBV2	TRBJ1-5	NA	NA	TGTGCCAGCAGGACAGAGACAGGTTCTATGGGGGCCCAGCATTTT	CASRTETGSMGAQHF
TRBV4-3	TRBJ1-1	NA	TRBD1	TGCGCCAGCAGCCATCTAAGTGGGGGACAGGGGGATACTGAAGCTTTCTTT	CASSHLSGGQGDTEAFF
TRBV4-1	TRBJ2-1	once	NA	TGCGCCAGCAGCCAACCCCACGATACCGCCAACCGATACAATGAGCAGTTCTTC	CASSQPHDTANRYNEQFF